This T cell receptor beta chain was captured by sequencing in a study of T cells after yellow fever vaccination. Worth noting for this clonotype: Its antigen remains unknown.

TCRdb re-called the 5' RACE reads through MiXCR, storing one row per CDR3 protein. The sample carries more than 300,000 distinct CDR3 sequences, approximately 4.3% recorded once. This CDR3 is 14 amino acids long. Germline loops: CDR1 DFQATT, CDR2 SNEGSKA (reference sequence). V was pared by 3 bases and J by 5 bases, with 11 bases between. Study results and caveats: Few clonotypes appeared in both CD4 and CD8 compartments. At 96% for CD4 and around 91% for CD8, most primary-vaccination clones showed up again after the booster.

This chain links TRBV20-1 with TRBJ1-6; D is ambiguous. The source is a man aged 18 to 35 who received the YFV17D yellow fever vaccine. The starting material was PBMCs, obtained 15 days after the yellow fever booster vaccination. CDR3 sequence (DNA): TGCAGTGCTAGGTTGAGCGGGGATAATTCACCCCTCCACTTT. Translated, it gives CSARLSGDNSPLHF.